The 29 T cell receptor beta chains below were found in one sample sequenced in a study of cytomegalovirus exposure and HLA in healthy donors. Assay: immunoSEQ multiplex PCR; the TCRdb copy retains only in-frame clones and omits some. The table lists 100,000 to 150,000 clones, about 83% of them singletons. Sequenced: PBMCs. These receptors came from a man in his late teens or twenties in good health and CMV-seronegative.

This chain uses TRBV15 with TRBJ1-4; D unclear. V lost 1 base, J lost 6 bases, and 12 bases lay in between. CDR3 length: 15 amino acids. Germline-derived CDR1 and CDR2 are LNHNV and YYDKDF (reference sequence). Written as DNA, the CDR3 is TGTGCCACCAGCAGAGTGGGGAGGATGGATGAAAAACTGTTTTTT. Its protein product is CATSRVGRMDEKLFF.

The V gene is TRBV5-1, the J gene TRBJ2-3; 7 nucleotides agree with TRBD2. Per germline, CDR1 SGHRS and CDR2 YFSETQ. V shed 3 bases, J shed 1 base, and the junction held 5 bases outside the gene matches. The length of the CDR3 is 15 residues. CDR3 region: CASSYRDYGTDTQYF. The DNA of the CDR3 is TGCGCCAGCAGCTACCGGGACTACGGCACAGATACGCAGTATTTT. Variable domain in full (rest from reference TRBV5-1 and TRBJ2-3): KAGVTQTPRYLIKTRGQQVTLSCSPISGHRSVSWYQQTPGQGLQFLFEYFSETQRNKGNFPGRFSGRQFSNSRSEMNVSTLELGDSALYLCASSYRDYGTDTQYFGPGTRLTVL.

This clone has only one observation. V usage is TRBV5-4 and J usage is TRBJ1-6; 10 bases fit TRBD1. V was pared by 1 base and J by 10 bases, with 14 bases of the junction left unmatched. The CDR3 is 18 residues long. From germline, CDR1 is SGHNT and CDR2 YYREEE (reference sequence). DNA for the CDR3: TGTGCCAGCAGCTTGTCCTTAAGACAGGGGGCTAAGTACTCACCCCTCCACTTT. It translates to CASSLSLRQGAKYSPLHF.

The chain has TRBV2 and TRBJ2-2, with 7 nucleotides matching TRBD1. The CDR3 runs 16 residues. The junction had 11 bases not matched to a gene; V was cut back by 3 bases and J by 7 bases. Germline assignment: CDR1 SNHLY and CDR2 FYNNEI. In DNA, the CDR3 is TGTGCCAGCAGTGATCGCAGGGGGATATCTGGCGGGGAGCTGTTTTTT. Its protein product is CASSDRRGISGGELFF.

V gene TRBV27 combines with J gene TRBJ1-2; 8 bases map to TRBD1. The CDR3 runs 19 residues. The germline V gene encodes CDR1 MNHEY and CDR2 SMNVEV (reference sequence). Losses at the gene ends were 6 bases for V and 5 bases for J; bases not matched to a gene: 23. In DNA form, the CDR3 reads TGTGCCAGCAGAGTGGCGGGGCCCGGGACAGGCGTGATCCGTTATGGCTACACCTTC. Translated: CASRVAGPGTGVIRYGYTF.

This rearrangement joins TRBV5-8 to TRBJ2-7, with a tentative D call TRBD2 (6 bases). V was clipped by 4 bases and J by 7 bases, with 18 bases between them. CDR3 size: 14 residues. CDR1 is SGHTS and CDR2 is YDEGEE in the germline V gene. The CDR3 DNA sequence: TGTGCCAGCAGCCCCGCCGGGACCCGGGGGGAGCAGTACTTC. Its translation: CASSPAGTRGEQYF.

The chain joins TRBV9 to TRBJ2-3; 14 positions agree with TRBD2. The ends lost 4 bases at V and 2 bases at J; junction bases unmatched: 9. The CDR3 consists of 18 residues. CDR1 and CDR2 (germline): SGDLS, YYNGEE. The CDR3 DNA sequence: TGTGCCAGCAGCCCGGTACCGGGACTAGCGGGGGCCACAGATACGCAGTATTTT. Translating it yields CASSPVPGLAGATDTQYF.

This clone was seen a handful of times. The chain is built from TRBV5-1 and TRBJ2-5; TRBD1 matches 9 bases. CDR1 and CDR2 from the germline V gene are SGHRS and YFSETQ. The length of the CDR3 is 15 residues. The junction had 5 bases not matched to a gene; V was cut back by 2 bases and J by 3 bases. CDR3 nucleotides: TGCGCCAGCAGCTTCCGGGACAGGGCAGAAGAGACCCAGTACTTC. This gives the protein CASSFRDRAEETQYF.

J is TRBJ1-4 and V is TRBV6-5; 7 nucleotides line up with TRBD1. V was pared by 6 bases and J by 7 bases, with 11 bases of the junction left unmatched. Per germline, CDR1 MNHEY and CDR2 SVGAGI. The CDR3 totals 15 residues. CDR3 protein: CASRPTTGTGEKLFF. DNA for the CDR3: TGTGCCAGCAGACCCACGACAGGGACCGGTGAAAAACTGTTTTTT.

This rearrangement joins TRBV6-5 to TRBJ2-3, with a weak D call TRBD1 (5 bases). V lost 6 bases and J lost 0, with 7 bases in between. Germline CDR1 is MNHEY and CDR2 is SVGAGI. This CDR3 has 13 residues. CDR3 amino acids: CASRGRSTDTQYF. The CDR3 region has the DNA TGTGCCAGCAGGGGGCGAAGCACAGATACGCAGTATTTT.

In its sample, this clone was seen once. This sequence joins TRBV5-4 and TRBJ2-7; D gene unclear. Per germline, CDR1 SGHNT and CDR2 YYREEE (reference sequence). This CDR3 region has 14 residues. V lost 2 bases and J 2 bases, leaving 11 bases between the germline ends. The CDR3: CASSLPGPPYEQYF. The CDR3 bases are TGTGCCAGCAGCTTACCGGGTCCCCCCTACGAGCAGTACTTC.

The V and J genes are TRBV2 and TRBJ2-7; 7 bases match TRBD2. CDR3 length: 12 amino acids. J gave up 6 bases and V 6 bases, and 5 bases lay outside the gene matches. Germline V CDR1 and CDR2: SNHLY, FYNNEI. This CDR3 is CASRGGGSEQYF. The CDR3 DNA follows: TGTGCCAGCAGGGGGGGAGGGTCCGAGCAGTACTTC.

The V gene is TRBV7-8, the J gene TRBJ2-5; 7 bases align to TRBD1. In germline, CDR1 is SGHVS, CDR2 FQNEAQ. Trimming cost V 5 bases and J 7 bases; bases outside gene matches: 10. The CDR3 sequence is 14 residues long. CDR3 in DNA: TGTGCCAGCAGCCCCTCGAGGGGGCTGGGGACCCAGTACTTC. As protein: CASSPSRGLGTQYF. The whole variable domain, filled in from reference TRBV7-8 and TRBJ2-5, reads GAGVSQSPRYKVAKRGQDVALRCDPISGHVSLFWYQQALGQGPEFLTYFQNEAQLDKSGLPSDRFFAERPEGSVSTLKIQRTQQEDSAVYLCASSPSRGLGTQYFGPGTRLLVL.

The chain couples TRBV2 to TRBJ2-3; possibly TRBD1 for D (5 bases). Germline CDR1 is SNHLY and CDR2 is FYNNEI. V lost 5 bases and J lost 2, with 8 bases in between. CDR3 length: 13 residues. This chain's CDR3 is CASSPDITDTQYF. CDR3 DNA: TGTGCCAGCAGTCCGGACATCACAGATACGCAGTATTTT.

The chain uses TRBV10-3 and TRBJ1-6; 9 nucleotides align to TRBD1. CDR3 size: 15 residues. Germline CDR1 ENHRY, CDR2 SYGVKD. J gave up 8 bases and V 6 bases, and 8 bases lay outside the gene matches. The CDR3 here is CAISLRTGDDSPLHF. CDR3 DNA sequence: TGTGCCATCAGCTTAAGGACAGGGGACGATTCACCCCTCCACTTT.

The chain couples TRBV13 to TRBJ2-3; 8 bases match TRBD2. CDR1 and CDR2 from the germline V gene are PRHDT and FYEKMQ (reference sequence). The CDR3 extends over 17 amino acids. J lost 2 bases, V lost 4 bases, and 11 bases had no gene match. This chain's CDR3 is CASSSPTSGLDTDTQYF. The CDR3 coding sequence is TGTGCCAGCAGCTCCCCCACTAGCGGCTTAGACACAGATACGCAGTATTTT.

This clone was found once. V and J are TRBV7-9 and TRBJ2-7; a weak D match, TRBD2 (6 bases). The germline gives CDR1 SEHNR, CDR2 FQNEAQ (reference sequence). With 5 bases removed from V and 1 base from J, the gap between germline ends came to 15 bases. The CDR3 spans 15 residues. Here the CDR3 reads CASSQPAGTSYEQYF. In DNA, the CDR3 is TGTGCCAGCAGCCAACCGGCCGGGACTTCCTACGAGCAGTACTTC.

The chain couples TRBV6-6 to TRBJ1-2, with unresolved D. Per the germline V gene, CDR1 is MNHNY and CDR2 is SVGAGI (reference sequence). The CDR3 sequence is 13 residues long. V was cut by 4 bases and J by 4 bases, with 10 bases left in between. CDR3 protein: CASSSLYSYGYTF. The CDR3 nucleotides are TGTGCCAGCAGTTCCCTCTACAGCTATGGCTACACCTTC.

The rearrangement uses TRBV30 and TRBJ2-7, with a tentative D call TRBD2 (6 bases). The germline V gene encodes CDR1 GTSNPN and CDR2 SVGIG (reference sequence). V was shortened by 3 bases and J by 0 bases, with 15 bases between the two germline ends. CDR3 length equals 15 residues. The CDR3 DNA is TGTGCCTGGAGCGCGTTACCGGGAGCCTCCTACGAGCAGTACTTC. As protein: CAWSALPGASYEQYF.

The chain uses TRBV19 and TRBJ1-2; possible D gene TRBD1, 6 bases. Deletions cut 3 bases from V and 4 bases from J, with 12 bases between. Germline V gene lookup returns CDR1 LNHDA and CDR2 SQIVND (reference sequence). CDR3 length equals 14 residues. The CDR3 is CASSILGAAYGYTF. The CDR3 DNA follows: TGTGCCAGTAGTATCTTGGGGGCGGCCTATGGCTACACCTTC.

In its sample, this clone was seen once. The chain carries TRBV2 and TRBJ2-5, with D maybe TRBD2 (5 bases). There are 15 residues in the CDR3. With 1 base removed from V and 0 bases from J, the gap between germline ends came to 9 bases. Germline V gene data show CDR1 as SNHLY and CDR2 as FYNNEI. CDR3 DNA: TGTGCCAGCAGTGAAGACGGAGCGGACCAAGAGACCCAGTACTTC. It codes for CASSEDGADQETQYF.

V usage is TRBV6-5 and J usage is TRBJ1-6, with 9 bases that match TRBD1. This CDR3 comprises 14 residues. Trimming cost V 4 bases and J 9 bases; bases outside gene matches: 4. The germline gives CDR1 MNHEY, CDR2 SVGAGI. The CDR3 region is CASSWDREASPLHF. The DNA for the CDR3 is TGTGCCAGCAGTTGGGACAGGGAAGCTTCACCCCTCCACTTT.

This chain links TRBV9 with TRBJ2-3; 7 bases align to TRBD2. CDR3 length equals 15 residues. The germline V gene encodes CDR1 SGDLS and CDR2 YYNGEE. The ends lost 2 bases at V and 7 bases at J; junction bases unmatched: 10. Written as DNA, the CDR3 is TGTGCCAGCAGCGTTGAGGTGGGAGGGATCAATACGCAGTATTTT. This sequence encodes CASSVEVGGINTQYF.

The rearrangement joins TRBV6-5 to TRBJ2-7; 7 positions match TRBD1. The germline CDR1 and CDR2 sequences are MNHEY and SVGAGI. J lost 5 bases, V lost 10 bases, and 14 bases had no gene match. CDR3 length: 14 residues. The CDR3 DNA follows: TGTGCCACGCAAGGGGGCGCCGAAGACGACGAGCAGTACTTC. This sequence encodes CATQGGAEDDEQYF.

This sequence joins TRBV7-6 and TRBJ2-1; TRBD2 matches 12 bases. The CDR3 has 18 residues. V dropped 1 base and J dropped 6; count of bases not matched to a gene: 10. Germline values: CDR1 SGHVS, CDR2 FNYEAQ. Written as DNA, the CDR3 is TGTGCCAGCAGCTTAGAGATTTCCCTAGCGGGGGGGGCCAATGAGCAGTTCTTC. Translated: CASSLEISLAGGANEQFF.

The chain carries TRBV30 and TRBJ1-2, with 8 bases identical to TRBD1. Per germline, CDR1 GTSNPN and CDR2 SVGIG (reference sequence). The CDR3 runs 9 residues. V lost 5 bases, J lost 14 bases, and 4 bases stayed unmatched. The CDR3 loop reads CAWGTGGTF. CDR3 nucleotides: TGTGCCTGGGGTACAGGGGGTACCTTC.

This chain connects TRBV2 to TRBJ1-1; D perhaps matches TRBD1 (5 bases). V lost 6 bases and J lost 1, with 9 bases in between. Germline lookup yields CDR1 SNHLY and CDR2 FYNNEI. The CDR3 runs to 13 residues. The CDR3 DNA is TGTGCCAGCAGCATAGACAGGAACACTGAAGCTTTCTTT. Amino acids: CASSIDRNTEAFF.

The rearrangement links TRBV5-1 to TRBJ1-2; unclear D gene. This CDR3 spans 14 amino acids. The germline V gene has CDR1 SGHRS and CDR2 YFSETQ. Trimming cost V 3 bases and J 0 bases, with 9 bases left between them. In DNA, the CDR3 is TGCGCCAGCAGCTGGGGAGGACCTAACTATGGCTACACCTTC. Translated: CASSWGGPNYGYTF. Filled out from reference TRBV5-1 and TRBJ1-2, the complete variable domain reads KAGVTQTPRYLIKTRGQQVTLSCSPISGHRSVSWYQQTPGQGLQFLFEYFSETQRNKGNFPGRFSGRQFSNSRSEMNVSTLELGDSALYLCASSWGGPNYGYTFGSGTRLTVV.

J is TRBJ1-1 and V is TRBV19; tentative D call: TRBD1 (6 bases). Trimming removed 5 bases from V and 0 bases from J, with 13 bases in between. CDR3 size: 15 residues. Germline V gives CDR1 LNHDA, CDR2 SQIVND (reference sequence). CDR3 sequence: CASSPRTVMNTEAFF. CDR3 in DNA: TGTGCCAGTAGTCCTCGGACAGTTATGAACACTGAAGCTTTCTTT. Supplemented by reference TRBV19 and TRBJ1-1, the full variable domain reads DGGITQSPKYLFRKEGQNVTLSCEQNLNHDAMYWYRQDPGQGLRLIYYSQIVNDFQKGDIAEGYSVSREKKESFPLTVTSAQKNPTAFYLCASSPRTVMNTEAFFGQGTRLTVV.